A single sample is the source of the 9 T cell receptor beta chains below, sequenced in a study of vaccination effects on CD4 cells after COVID-19. CD4+ T cells specific for antigen were expanded with viral peptide pools by the ViraFEST assay before sequencing. Upon completion of more than eight days in culture, CD4+ T cells were isolated. Participants completed two doses of the BNT162b2 or mRNA-1273 vaccine. Some clones are missing from TCRdb's copy, which holds only in-frame ones; the method was immunoSEQ multiplex PCR. The table records 75,000 to 100,000 clones, over 75% of them present only once. Their antigens are not known. The sequencing used CD4+ T cells from PBMCs cultured with HCoV-OC43 spike peptides, collected after COVID-19 vaccination. Subset indicated: HCoV-OC43 spike overlapping peptide pool stimulation. The source is a human donor who received a COVID-19 vaccine.

The chain carries TRBV5-1 and TRBJ1-1; the D is unclear. The length of the CDR3 is 13 residues. V was cut by 2 bases and J by 5 bases, with 10 bases left in between. Germline values: CDR1 SGHRS, CDR2 YFSETQ. CDR3 sequence: CASSLEGVTEAFF. The DNA for the CDR3 is TGCGCCAGCAGCTTAGAGGGCGTGACTGAAGCTTTCTTT.

The CDR3 nucleotides are TGTGCCAGTAGTCTACGCACCGGACATAGAGGGGATACGCAGTATTTT. The encoded protein is CASSLRTGHRGDTQYF. The chain joins TRBV19 to TRBJ2-3; D could derive from TRBD1 or TRBD2 (5 bases each). The CDR3 extends over 16 amino acids. V shed 5 bases and J shed 6 bases, with 21 bases lying between them. Germline values: CDR1 LNHDA, CDR2 SQIVND (reference sequence).

The chain has TRBV4-1 and TRBJ1-4; D possibly corresponds to TRBD1 (5 bases). V shed 7 bases and J shed 5 bases, with 20 bases lying between them. Germline CDR1 is MGHRA and CDR2 is YSYEKL. The CDR3 has 16 amino acids. The CDR3, as DNA: TGCGCCAGCAACCCTTCGCCGGGACGGTTAAATGAAAAACTGTTTTTT. This encodes CASNPSPGRLNEKLFF.

This clone was found a few times. The chain links TRBV10-3 to TRBJ1-6, with 8 bases fitting TRBD1. The CDR3 loop spans 14 amino acids. V gave up 3 bases and J gave up 9 bases; unmatched junction bases: 4. The germline CDR1 and CDR2 sequences are ENHRY and SYGVKD. For the CDR3, the DNA is TGTGCCATCAGTGATCAGGGGGCTGTTTCACCCCTCCACTTT. Protein sequence: CAISDQGAVSPLHF.

The chain couples TRBV2 to TRBJ2-3; D is undetermined. The germline V gene has CDR1 SNHLY and CDR2 FYNNEI. The CDR3 runs 15 residues. Trimming pared 0 bases from V and 4 bases from J, leaving 11 bases between. In DNA form, the CDR3 reads TGTGCCAGCAGTGAAGCGCTTTGGGGTTCAGATACGCAGTATTTT. This codes for CASSEALWGSDTQYF.

Turning to this clone: The junction shows a germline mismatch at one end, possibly a read error. This chain joins TRBV7-2 and TRBJ2-3, with 8 bases lining up with TRBD2. Germline V gene lookup returns CDR1 SGHTA and CDR2 FQGNSA. The CDR3 contains 17 residues. CDR3 region: CASSPGGAGARTDTQCF. In DNA form, the CDR3 reads TGTGCCAGCAGCCCCGGCGGAGCGGGGGCCCGCACAGATACGCAGTGTTTT.

The rearrangement uses TRBV6-5 and TRBJ2-5; 10 nucleotides match TRBD1. Germline lookup yields CDR1 MNHEY and CDR2 SVGAGI. The CDR3 is made up of 15 amino acids. V lost 0 bases to trimming and J lost 5 bases; unmatched junction nucleotides: 3. The DNA for the CDR3 is TGTGCCAGCAGTTACTCGAGGGACAGGGGTGAGACCCAGTACTTC. This sequence encodes CASSYSRDRGETQYF.

This chain connects TRBV3-1 (or the pseudogene TRBV3-2) to TRBJ2-1; no definite D call. V lost 0 bases, J lost 15 bases, and 12 bases lay in between. The length of the CDR3 is 12 residues. The germline V gene has CDR1 LGHDT and CDR2 YNNKEL (reference sequence). DNA for the CDR3: TGTGCCAGCAGCCAAGATAAAGGTGCGTGGTTCTTC. Amino acids: CASSQDKGAWFF.

The chain couples TRBV24-1 to TRBJ2-5, with TRBD1 matching over 7 bases. V shed 9 bases and J 4 bases; nucleotides not matched to a gene: 7. The CDR3 has 13 residues. The germline V gene encodes CDR1 KGHDR and CDR2 SFDVKD. Written as DNA, the CDR3 is TGTGCCACCCGGGACAGCTCGTTAGAGACCCAGTACTTC. As protein: CATRDSSLETQYF.